This T cell receptor beta chain derives from a study of vaccination and CD4 T cells after COVID-19 (dated 2022 in TCRdb). Background on the whole study: SARS-CoV-2 positivity had been established in the convalescent patients by nasal swab PCR, and mild disease was recorded in some 10 of these patients and severe disease in one. Post-COVID blood samples from convalescent patients were collected a median of about 110 days after diagnosis, with a range of about 35 to 180 days. In the convalescent cohort there were six males and four females, among whom were two Hispanic individuals, seven Caucasians, two Asians and one multiracial person. Culture stimuli were overlapping spike peptide pools from SARS-CoV-2 and from the common cold coronaviruses HCoV-NL63, HCoV-OC43 and HCoV-229E. As controls, cultures received a CEFX viral epitope pool (the positive control), an HIV-1 Nef peptide pool (the negative control), or no peptide at all. Each participant got two doses of either the Pfizer-BioNTech BNT162b2 vaccine (n=8) or the Moderna mRNA-1273 vaccine (n=2). Post-vaccine blood samples were collected a median of approximately eleven weeks after the second vaccine dose, ranging from roughly 12 to 250 days. In roughly 10 COVID-19 convalescent patients and several infection-naive healthy vaccine recipients, the spike-specific CD4+ TCR repertoire before mRNA vaccination was compared with the repertoire after mRNA vaccination.

As regards this clonotype: Its target antigen remains unknown. The input lacks base qualities; no much larger clone sits a single base away.

The germline V gene (reference sequence) sets CDR1 to LNHNV and CDR2 to YYDKDF. Ends trimmed: V by 5 bases, J by 8 bases; bases unmatched to a gene: 11. From the cysteine through the phenylalanine, the CDR3 covers 14 amino acids. Only CDR3 DNA is held: 42 bases, read in frame from base 1. The full study reports these points: In convalescent patients, a median around 90% of post-vaccine SARS-CoV-2-reactive clones were detected only after vaccination, suggesting vaccine-specific priming. Although the median number of SARS-CoV-2-reactive clonotypes went up from around 20 after infection to 35 to 40 after vaccination, the increase was not significant. The study included relatively few convalescent patients and did not analyze early timepoints after natural infection. In convalescent patients, nearly all vaccine-specific clones (304 of 307) were found to be mono-reactive for SARS-CoV-2 spike rather than cross-reactive with common cold coronaviruses.

To prepare the library, PCR was applied. DNA from cultured CD4+ T cells was subjected to TCR sequencing with the Oncomine TCR Beta short-read assay at the Johns Hopkins FTIC core. Genomic DNA was extracted from the cultured CD4+ T cells with the QIAamp micro DNA kit. The Oncomine TCR Beta libraries from cultured CD4+ T cells were pooled using unique dual indexes and then sequenced on an Illumina iSeq 100. As for how the authors treated the data: Non-productive sequences were removed, and CDR3s not starting with C, not ending with F or W, or shorter than 7 amino acids were discarded. The MANAFEST web application identified antigen-specific clonotypes by comparing peptide-stimulated wells against reference wells and other culture wells. An FDR below 0.05, an odds ratio above 5, and a productive frequency above 0.1% in at least two of three replicate wells were required for clones to be considered positive. Clonotypes that were significantly expanded in both SARS-CoV-2 spike wells and at least one common cold coronavirus spike condition were defined as cross-reactive. Levenshtein distances (stringdist) and unrooted phylogenetic trees (ape) in R version 3.6.1 were used to assess CDR3 homology. The public reads were reanalyzed by TCRdb: fastp trimming at Q25, MiXCR alignment, in-frame beta chains only. Each record represents a unique CDR3 protein, reported with the most common genes and DNA among its rows. The V and J calls were not made by the authors but by TCRdb's processing. A total of about 15,000 distinct CDR3 sequences appear in this sample, about 55% of them only once. The ten largest account for over 9.5% of the sample.

According to the study, the label for this sample's treatment or condition signals: approximately nine-day PBMC culture with coronavirus spike peptide pools or control peptides (ViraFEST assay). The ViraFEST assay, used in the study, expanded antigen-specific T cells with peptide pools and then identified the expanded clonotypes through TCR sequencing. The positive SARS-CoV-2 PCR tests of the convalescent patients were dated from March to December 2020, before the Alpha, Beta and Delta variants emerged in the United States. Under 2.5 million PBMCs per well were cultured in IMDM with approximately 5% human AB serum and approximately 10 IU/ml IL-2, plus 10 ug/ml peptide pools. Half of the culture medium was replaced with fresh IL-2-containing medium on days 3 and 7. After 10 days of culture, CD4+ T cells were isolated by negative selection with the EasySep CD4+ T cell isolation kit. Ficoll-Paque Plus gradient centrifugation was used to isolate PBMCs from whole blood, and the isolated PBMCs were then either used fresh or cryopreserved at -140C. Each culture condition was generally run in triplicate wells.

The rearrangement joined TRBV15 to TRBJ2-7; TRBD2 agrees with 8 junctional bases. Sample: CD4+ T cells from blood, cultured in vitro, taken before SARS-CoV-2 vaccination. This receptor was taken from a human donor who had recovered from COVID-19. The CDR3 region has the sequence CATSATSVGHKQYF. In nucleotide form, the sequence is TGTGCCACCAGCGCGACTAGCGTCGGCCACAAGCAGTACTTC.